This record looks at one T cell receptor (beta chain) sequence and its context. The antigen this receptor binds is unknown. The record has no base qualities; no much larger clone is one base away. The immunoSEQ Assay was used to sequence TCRbeta CDR3 regions. After extraction, genomic DNA underwent amplification by bias-controlled multiplex PCR, followed by high-throughput sequencing. Per the original workflow: To quantify the absolute abundance of every unique TCRbeta CDR3 region, sequences were collapsed and filtered. T cell fraction was estimated by normalizing TCRbeta template counts to usable DNA, which was measured by amplifying reference genes present in all nucleated cells. Repertoire TCRs were annotated as SARS-CoV-2-specific when V gene, CDR3 amino acid sequence and J gene were exactly matched to a known reactive TCR set. The reference SARS-CoV-2 TCR set was obtained from MIRA and was filtered for enrichment in COVID-19-positive ImmuneCODE repertoires, whereby public or cross-reactive TCRs were removed. Using the MIRA antigens, annotated TCRs were further analysed by specific ORF or by position within an ORF. Breadth was defined as the number of annotated unique rearrangements divided by the total number of unique productive rearrangements, and depth was defined as the summed frequency of the annotated unique rearrangements. Two-sided Wilcoxon rank-sum tests were applied when comparing TCR breadth between groups. TCRdb obtained this table from immuneACCESS and retained in-frame rearrangements with V and J assigned. These tables miss some clones; where compared with another copy, unresolved V genes account for less than half of the shortfall, and the remainder is unexplained. V, J and clone size reflect that table, while D and trimming were determined from the DNA. This sample comprises around 340,000 clones, about 88% of them detected only once. The ten most abundant clones make up 6.4% of the sample.

This specimen's treatment or condition label, interpreted: some 19 received Ad26.COV2.S at low or high dose, single or two shots; 5 received placebo; per-sample allocation not given. For vaccine and placebo recipients, the sequenced repertoires came from samples collected on day 63 after the first injection. Between 29 July and 7 August 2020, Cohort 1b enrolled fewer than 30 adults aged 18-55 years at one site in Boston, USA. Ad26.COV2.S was a replication-incompetent adenovirus type 26 vector that expressed a prefusion-stabilized SARS-CoV-2 spike protein derived from the original Wuhan strain. These data belong to a study of Ad26.COV2.S vaccination and SARS-CoV-2 variants (TCRdb year 2021). Regarding the study in general: Vaccine-arm donors were drawn from COV1001, a multicentre, randomized, double-blind, placebo-controlled phase I-IIa trial of Ad26.COV2.S in healthy adults. Sequencing of the TCRbeta repertoire served to evaluate the specificity and breadth of SARS-CoV-2-reactive T cell receptors following Ad26.COV2.S vaccination. Ad26.COV2.S was administered intramuscularly at a dose of 5x10^10 or 1x10^11 viral particles, either as one shot or as two shots given 56 days apart. A total of approximately 30 samples were included in the TCR-sequenced set, comprising roughly 20 Ad26.COV2.S vaccine recipients, 5 placebo recipients and 8 SARS-CoV-2 convalescent individuals. Throughout the experiments and outcome assessment, investigators stayed blinded to trial group allocation. Participants in the trial were split at random into five groups of five each, receiving low-dose or high-dose Ad26.COV2.S once or twice, or else placebo on both occasions.

V loses 5 bases, J loses 0 bases, and the germline ends lie 14 bases apart. The germline V gene gives CDR1 as SNHLY and CDR2 as FYNNEI. Taken from cysteine to phenylalanine, the CDR3 has 17 residues. The sequence is cut down to CDR3 DNA, 51 bases in frame from base 1. The research as a whole found: Non-spike TCR breadth was comparable between vaccine and placebo recipients, consistent with the vaccine containing only spike. The study lacked the statistical power to compare responses across vaccine doses or regimens. After vaccination, spike-specific CD8+ and CD4+ T cell responses were reported to show substantial breadth. Ad26.COV2.S recipients had higher spike-specific TCR breadth than placebo recipients (P = 0.0014). According to the authors, total T cell responses may have been underestimated by the TCR breadth and depth analyses.

This TCR was sampled from a person between 18 and 59 years old who received the Ad26.COV2.S COVID-19 vaccine or a placebo. Recombination connected TRBV2 to TRBJ1-6; the D gene assignment is ambiguous. Material: peripheral blood, obtained in a trial of Ad26.COV2.S vaccine versus placebo. Read as DNA, the sequence is TGTGCCAGCAGTACGAAAGGGCTGAGCTCCTATAATTCACCCCTCCACTTT. It encodes CASSTKGLSSYNSPLHF.